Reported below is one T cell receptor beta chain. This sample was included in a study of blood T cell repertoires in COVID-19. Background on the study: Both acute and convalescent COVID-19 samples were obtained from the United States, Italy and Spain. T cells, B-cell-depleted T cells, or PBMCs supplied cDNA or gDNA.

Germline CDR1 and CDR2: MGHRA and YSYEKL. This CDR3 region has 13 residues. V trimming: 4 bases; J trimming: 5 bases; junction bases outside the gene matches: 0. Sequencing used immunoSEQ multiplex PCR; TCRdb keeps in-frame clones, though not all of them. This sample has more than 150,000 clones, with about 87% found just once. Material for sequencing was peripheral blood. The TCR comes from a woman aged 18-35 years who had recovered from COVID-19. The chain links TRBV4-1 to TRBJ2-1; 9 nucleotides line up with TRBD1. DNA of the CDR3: TGCGCCAGCAGCCGGGACAGGGACAATGAGCAGTTCTTC. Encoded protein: CASSRDRDNEQFF.